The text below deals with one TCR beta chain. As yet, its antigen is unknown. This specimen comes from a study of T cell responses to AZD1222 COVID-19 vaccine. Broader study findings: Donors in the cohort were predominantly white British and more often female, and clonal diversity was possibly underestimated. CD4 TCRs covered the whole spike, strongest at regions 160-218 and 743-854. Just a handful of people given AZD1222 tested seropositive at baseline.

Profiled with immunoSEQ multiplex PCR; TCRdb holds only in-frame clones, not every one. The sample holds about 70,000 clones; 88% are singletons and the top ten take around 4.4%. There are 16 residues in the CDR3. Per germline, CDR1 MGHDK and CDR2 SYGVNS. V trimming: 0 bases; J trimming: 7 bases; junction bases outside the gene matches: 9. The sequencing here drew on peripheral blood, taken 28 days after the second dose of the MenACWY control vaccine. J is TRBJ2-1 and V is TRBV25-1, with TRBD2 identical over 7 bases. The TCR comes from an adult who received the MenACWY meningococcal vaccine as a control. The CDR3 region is CASSEYPGLDGNEQFF. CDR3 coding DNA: TGTGCCAGCAGTGAATATCCTGGACTAGATGGGAATGAGCAGTTCTTC.